The 5 T cell receptor beta chains below all came from one sample that was sequenced in a study of technical replicates of blood from a handful of donors. Some clones are missing from TCRdb's copy, which holds only in-frame ones; the method was immunoSEQ multiplex PCR. The sample lists under 90,000 clones, 93% seen once, with 0.2% to 0.25% in the top ten. Sequencing input: T cells isolated from PBMCs. The origin of the receptors is a human donor in good health.

The J gene is TRBJ1-4, the V gene TRBV28, with TRBD1 matching over 8 bases. V lost 6 bases to trimming and J lost 5 bases; unmatched junction nucleotides: 5. This CDR3 contains 14 residues. Germline V gives CDR1 MDHEN, CDR2 SYDVKM. DNA of the CDR3: TGTGCCAGCAGCCGGACAGGGTCGAATGAAAAACTGTTTTTT. Protein: CASSRTGSNEKLFF.

The V call is TRBV19, the J call TRBJ2-3; 10 bases line up with TRBD1. Trimming cost V 6 bases and J 4 bases; bases outside gene matches: 4. The CDR3 is 14 amino acids. Germline CDR1 LNHDA, CDR2 SQIVND (reference sequence). The CDR3 bases are TGTGCCAGTAGCAAGGGACAGGGGTCAGATACGCAGTATTTT. This translates into CASSKGQGSDTQYF.

The CDR3 DNA reads as TGTGCCAGCAGCTCTAGGACTAGCGGGACTACAGATACGCAGTATTTT. Protein product: CASSSRTSGTTDTQYF. The gene calls are TRBV7-9 and TRBJ2-3; 12 bases are a match to TRBD2. The CDR3 consists of 16 residues. Per germline, CDR1 SEHNR and CDR2 FQNEAQ (reference sequence). The V segment lost 4 bases and the J segment 3 bases; nucleotides outside the gene matches: 5. Full variable domain (outside the CDR3, taken from reference TRBV7-9 and TRBJ2-3): DTGVSQNPRHKITKRGQNVTFRCDPISEHNRLYWYRQTLGQGPEFLTYFQNEAQLEKSRLLSDRFSAERPKGSFSTLEIQRTEQGDSAMYLCASSSRTSGTTDTQYFGPGTRLTVL.

The chain couples TRBV18 to TRBJ2-7; 11 bases are shared with TRBD1. The CDR3 length is 19 residues. With 1 base clipped from V and 2 bases from J, the junction kept 13 bases outside the gene matches. From germline, CDR1 is KGHSH and CDR2 LQKENI. In nucleotides, the CDR3 is TGTGCCAGCTCACCACAAAAACCGGGACAGGGGGATCCTACCTACGAGCAGTACTTC. Its protein product is CASSPQKPGQGDPTYEQYF.

This clone came up once. This sequence joins TRBV5-1 and TRBJ2-7, with TRBD2 matching 10 bases. The J segment lost 3 bases and the V segment lost 1 base, leaving 7 bases of the junction unmatched. This CDR3 comprises 16 residues. CDR1 and CDR2 (germline): SGHRS, YFSETQ. DNA of the CDR3: TGCGCCAGCAGCTTGCGGCCTAGCGGGAGTCTCTACGAGCAGTACTTC. This encodes CASSLRPSGSLYEQYF.